Each of the 18 T cell receptor beta chains below was sequenced from the same sample in a study of CD4 T cells in relation to SARS-CoV-2 and coronaviruses. The antigens for these receptors are not known. The method was immunoSEQ multiplex PCR; TCRdb's version includes in-frame clones alone and lacks a portion of them. The profile covers approximately 17,000 clones, with about 79% appearing a single time and roughly a tenth taken by the ten largest. CD4+ T cells from unexposed donors were obtained before the COVID-19 pandemic (2011-2018). Isolation of CD4+ T cells took place after approximately 11 days in culture. The sample comprised CD4+ T cells from PBMCs, cultured in vitro. The receptors were gathered from a human donor in good health.

This clone was seen a handful of times. The gene calls are TRBV19 and TRBJ2-1; possible D gene TRBD1, 6 bases. V dropped 8 bases and J dropped 5 bases, with 16 bases sitting between them. This CDR3 is 14 amino acids long. The germline V gene has CDR1 LNHDA and CDR2 SQIVND (reference sequence). The CDR3 sequence is CASENRDTHNEQFF. For the CDR3, the DNA is TGTGCCAGTGAAAACCGGGACACTCACAATGAGCAGTTCTTC.

There are a few counts of this clone. The chain carries TRBV19 and TRBJ1-1; no firm D call. The CDR3 has 14 residues. V was trimmed by 7 bases and J by 6 bases, leaving 18 bases between them. Germline-derived CDR1 and CDR2 are LNHDA and SQIVND (reference sequence). CDR3 sequence reads: CASTNTGGTAEAFF. Written as DNA, the CDR3 is TGTGCCAGTACCAACACGGGCGGAACGGCTGAAGCTTTCTTT.

The rearrangement uses TRBV2 and TRBJ2-3; 8 nucleotides match TRBD1. Germline V gene lookup returns CDR1 SNHLY and CDR2 FYNNEI. The CDR3 totals 15 residues. The V segment lost 6 bases and the J segment 1 base; nucleotides outside the gene matches: 6. The CDR3 reads CASSAQGQGTDTQYF. In DNA form, the CDR3 reads TGTGCCAGCAGCGCCCAGGGACAGGGCACAGATACGCAGTATTTT.

The V gene is TRBV10-1, the J gene TRBJ1-2; the D gene is possibly TRBD1 (5 bases). The CDR3 loop spans 11 amino acids. CDR1 and CDR2 from the germline V gene are WNHNN and SYGVQD (reference sequence). The V and J ends lost 6 bases and 14 bases respectively, with 16 bases between them. CDR3 region: CASRWRDAGTF. The CDR3 coding sequence is TGCGCCAGCAGGTGGAGGGACGCGGGGACCTTC.

The chain employs TRBV19 and TRBJ2-6; 11 nucleotides match TRBD2. This CDR3 contains 18 residues. V lost 7 bases and J lost 4; bases outside the gene matches: 12. CDR1 LNHDA and CDR2 SQIVND come from the germline V gene (reference sequence). The CDR3 DNA is TGTGCCAGTACCCCATCGGCGGCTAGCGGGAGGGGGGCCAACGTCCTGACTTTC. Amino acid sequence: CASTPSAASGRGANVLTF.

This clone was seen a few times. The chain links TRBV7-9 to TRBJ1-4; 7 bases align to TRBD1. Germline values: CDR1 SEHNR, CDR2 FQNEAQ (reference sequence). This CDR3 is 14 amino acids long. Germline trimming cut 1 base from V and 6 bases from J; bases unmatched to any gene: 2. The chain's CDR3 is CASSLEGGHEKLFF. The CDR3 DNA reads TGTGCCAGCAGCTTAGAAGGGGGCCATGAAAAACTGTTTTTT.

This clone turned up a few times. The chain has TRBV5-1 and TRBJ1-6; the D gene is possibly TRBD1 (5 bases). Trimming cost V 0 bases and J 7 bases, with 5 bases left between them. The CDR3 consists of 13 residues. Looked up from germline, CDR1 is SGHRS and CDR2 is YFSETQ. The CDR3 DNA is TGCGCCAGCAGCTTGGACAGGAATTCACCCCTCCACTTT. It is translated as CASSLDRNSPLHF.

The chain links TRBV7-2 to TRBJ1-5, with 7 nucleotides matching TRBD1. This CDR3 is built from 16 residues. J gave up 0 bases and V 4 bases, and 6 bases lay outside the gene matches. Germline V lookup: CDR1 SGHTA, CDR2 FQGNSA. The CDR3 reads CASSSYGTDSNQPQHF. The DNA for the CDR3 is TGTGCCAGCAGCTCCTACGGGACAGATAGCAATCAGCCCCAGCATTTT.

The chain couples TRBV7-8 to TRBJ2-1; D is possibly TRBD1 (6 bases). The V and J ends lost 4 bases and 5 bases respectively, with 12 bases between them. The CDR3 consists of 14 residues. CDR1 is SGHVS and CDR2 is FQNEAQ in the germline V gene. The CDR3 reads CASSSDRAHNEQFF. The CDR3 DNA follows: TGTGCCAGCAGCTCGGACAGAGCCCACAATGAGCAGTTCTTC.

The genes are TRBV6-2 or TRBV6-3 and TRBJ2-1; tentative D call: TRBD1 (6 bases). Per germline, CDR1 MNHEY and CDR2 SVGEGT. Trimming removed 5 bases at V and 4 bases at J, with 12 bases between. The CDR3 has 14 amino acids. CDR3 protein: CASSVLGAYNEQFF. CDR3 sequence (DNA): TGTGCCAGCAGTGTGTTGGGGGCGTACAATGAGCAGTTCTTC.

The chain couples TRBV9 to TRBJ1-4, with D hard to call. V was trimmed by 2 bases and J by 0 bases, leaving 11 bases between them. The germline V gene has CDR1 SGDLS and CDR2 YYNGEE. This CDR3 has 16 residues. This chain's CDR3 is CASSVQSGATNEKLFF. For the CDR3, the DNA is TGTGCCAGCAGCGTCCAATCCGGCGCAACTAATGAAAAACTGTTTTTT.

The gene calls are TRBV5-1 and TRBJ1-4; 8 bases match TRBD1. Trimming cost V 4 bases and J 8 bases; bases outside gene matches: 7. Germline CDR1 reads SGHRS; CDR2 reads YFSETQ. The CDR3 runs 14 residues. CDR3 protein: CASSPGTGYEKLFF. The DNA for the CDR3 is TGCGCCAGCAGCCCCGGGACAGGATACGAAAAACTGTTTTTT. The variable domain in full, with the rest retrieved from reference TRBV5-1 and TRBJ1-4, is KAGVTQTPRYLIKTRGQQVTLSCSPISGHRSVSWYQQTPGQGLQFLFEYFSETQRNKGNFPGRFSGRQFSNSRSEMNVSTLELGDSALYLCASSPGTGYEKLFFGSGTQLSVL.

V gene TRBV7-8 combines with J gene TRBJ2-1; a weak D match, TRBD1 (6 bases). The ends were cut back, 5 bases at V and 3 bases at J, with 14 bases in the middle. CDR3 length: 15 amino acids. Per germline, CDR1 SGHVS and CDR2 FQNEAQ. The CDR3 DNA reads TGTGCCAGCAGCCTGTGGCAGGGGAACTACAATGAGCAGTTCTTC. Translated, it gives CASSLWQGNYNEQFF.

The chain is built from TRBV7-2 and TRBJ2-7; 12 positions match TRBD2. The CDR3 length is 17 residues. Trimming cost V 1 base and J 2 bases; bases outside gene matches: 6. Germline CDR1 SGHTA, CDR2 FQGNSA. The CDR3 nucleotides read TGTGCCAGCAGCTTAGGTAGTCTAGCGGGAGGGGCCTACGAGCAGTACTTC. It codes for CASSLGSLAGGAYEQYF.

The rearrangement joins TRBV4-2 to TRBJ1-3; D gene ambiguous. In germline, CDR1 is LGHNA, CDR2 YNFKEQ. V was trimmed by 0 bases and J by 0 bases, leaving 12 bases between them. This CDR3 region has 17 residues. CDR3 amino acids: CASSQDWETPSGNTIYF. In nucleotides, the CDR3 is TGTGCCAGCAGCCAAGATTGGGAAACACCCTCTGGAAACACCATATATTTT.

The chain joins TRBV6-5 to TRBJ2-5; possible D gene TRBD1, 5 bases. The V and J ends lost 7 bases and 5 bases respectively, with 17 bases between them. Looked up from germline, CDR1 is MNHEY and CDR2 is SVGAGI. The length of the CDR3 is 14 residues. The CDR3 spells CASTRSRGFETQYF. CDR3 nucleotide sequence: TGTGCCAGCACCCGAAGTAGGGGCTTTGAGACCCAGTACTTC.

This sequence joins TRBV5-4 and TRBJ2-7; D remains ambiguous. Trimming removed 0 bases from V and 0 bases from J, with 7 bases in between. Germline loops: CDR1 SGHNT, CDR2 YYREEE (reference sequence). The CDR3 is 14 amino acids. The CDR3 nucleotides are TGTGCCAGCAGCTTGGCCCTGCACTCCTACGAGCAGTACTTC. Its protein product is CASSLALHSYEQYF.

The CDR3 DNA reads as TGTGCCAGCAGCTTAGGACTAGCGCGGGAGCAGTACTTC. Amino acids: CASSLGLAREQYF. This chain links TRBV9 with TRBJ2-7, with 9 bases identical to TRBD2. V lost 4 bases and J lost 7; bases outside the gene matches: 6. Germline-derived CDR1 and CDR2 are SGDLS and YYNGEE. The CDR3 is made up of 13 amino acids.